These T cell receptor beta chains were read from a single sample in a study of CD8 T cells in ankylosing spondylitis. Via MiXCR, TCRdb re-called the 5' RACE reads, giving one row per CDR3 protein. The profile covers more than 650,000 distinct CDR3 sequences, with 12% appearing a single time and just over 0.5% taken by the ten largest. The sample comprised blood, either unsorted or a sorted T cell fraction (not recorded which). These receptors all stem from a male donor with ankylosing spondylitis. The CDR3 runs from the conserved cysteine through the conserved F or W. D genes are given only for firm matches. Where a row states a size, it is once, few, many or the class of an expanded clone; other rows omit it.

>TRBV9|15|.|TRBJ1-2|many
TGTGCCAGCAGCGTAGCGGGGACGGCGGCCTATGGCTACACCTTC
CASSVAGTAAYGYTF
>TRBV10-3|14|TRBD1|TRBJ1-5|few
TGTGCCATCAGTGAACAGGGGGACTATCAGCCCCAGCATTTT
CAISEQGDYQPQHF
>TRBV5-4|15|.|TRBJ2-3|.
TGTGCCAGCAGCTTACAGGGAATCGGCACAGATACGCAGTATTTT
CASSLQGIGTDTQYF
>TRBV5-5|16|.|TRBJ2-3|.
TGTGCCAGCAGCCTTGAGGTGCGCCACGACACAGATACGCAGTATTTT
CASSLEVRHDTDTQYF
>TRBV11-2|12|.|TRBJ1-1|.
TGTGCCAGCAGCCATAGTGGGACTGAAGCTTTCTTT
CASSHSGTEAFF
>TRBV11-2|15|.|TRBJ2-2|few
TGTGCCAGCAGCTTAACGGGGGTCAACACCGGGGAGCTGTTTTTT
CASSLTGVNTGELFF
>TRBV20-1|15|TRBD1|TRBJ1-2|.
TGCAGTGCTAGAACCCTCATACAGGGGTCTTACGGCTACACCTTC
CSARTLIQGSYGYTF
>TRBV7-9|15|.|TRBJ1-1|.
TGTGCCAGCAGCTTAGTGGGGGAGGGAGACACTGAAGCTTTCTTT
CASSLVGEGDTEAFF
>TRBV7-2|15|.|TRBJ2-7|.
TGTGCCAGCAGCCCAGCCGGGACGCCTCCCTACGAGCAGTACTTC
CASSPAGTPPYEQYF
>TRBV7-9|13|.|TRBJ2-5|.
TGTGCCATCTCCCCCGGGGGCGAAGAGACCCAGTACTTC
CAISPGGEETQYF
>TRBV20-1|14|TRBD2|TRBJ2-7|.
TGCAGTGCCGCAAAGGTAGCGGGATTGAAAGAGCAGTACTTC
CSAAKVAGLKEQYF
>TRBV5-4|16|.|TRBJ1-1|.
TGTGCCAGCAGCTTGGACCCACAGGGAAGTGACACTGAAGCTTTCTTT
CASSLDPQGSDTEAFF
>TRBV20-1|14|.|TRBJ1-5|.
TGCAGTGCTAGGTCGCCCGAGAGCAATCAGCCCCAGCATTTT
CSARSPESNQPQHF
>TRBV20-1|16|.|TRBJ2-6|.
TGCAGTGCTAGGACCTCATTGGGACCTGGGGCCAACGTCCTGACTTTC
CSARTSLGPGANVLTF
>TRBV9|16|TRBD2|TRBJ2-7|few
TGTGCCAGCAGCGTAGGAGGGACTAGCGGGGTCGCCGAGCAGTACTTC
CASSVGGTSGVAEQYF
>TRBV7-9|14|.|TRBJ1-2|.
TGTGCCAGCAGCGAAATGACCCGGGCAGGAGGCTACACCTTC
CASSEMTRAGGYTF
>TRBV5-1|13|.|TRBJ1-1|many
TGTGCCAGCAGCTCGACAGGGAACACTGAAGCTTTCTTT
CASSSTGNTEAFF
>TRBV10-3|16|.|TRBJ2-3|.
TGTGCCATCAGTGGGCCGGCTAGTGGGTTAACAGATACGCAGTATTTT
CAISGPASGLTDTQYF
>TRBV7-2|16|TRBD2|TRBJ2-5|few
TGTGCCAGCAGCTTAGCTATAGCGGGGGGTGGAGAGACCCAGTACTTC
CASSLAIAGGGETQYF
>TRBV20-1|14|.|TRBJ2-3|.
TGCAGTGCTAGAGATGCCACAGATTGGGGTGTGGGGTATTTT
CSARDATDWGVGYF
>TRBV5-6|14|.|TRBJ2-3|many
TGTGCCAGCAGCTTGAGACAGAACACAGATACGCAGTATTTT
CASSLRQNTDTQYF
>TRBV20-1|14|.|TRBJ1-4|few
TGCAGTGCTAGATCCGGGGCTCAGAATGAAAAACTGTTTTTT
CSARSGAQNEKLFF
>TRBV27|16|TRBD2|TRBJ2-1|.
TGTGCCAGCAGTCTATGGACTAGCGGGAAGGAGAATGAGCAGTTCTTC
CASSLWTSGKENEQFF
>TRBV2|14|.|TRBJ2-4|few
TGTGCCAGCAGTGAAGATCGCGGACCAAACATTCAGTACTTC
CASSEDRGPNIQYF
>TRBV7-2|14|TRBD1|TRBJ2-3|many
TGTGCCAGCAGCCGGGACAGAAACACAGATACGCAGTATTTT
CASSRDRNTDTQYF
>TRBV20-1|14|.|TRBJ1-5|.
TGCAGTGCTAGGCCCCGGACATCTGGTCAGCCCCAGCATTTT
CSARPRTSGQPQHF
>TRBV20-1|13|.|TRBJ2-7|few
TGCAGTGCTAGAGAGGAGTACGGCTACGAGCAGTACTTC
CSAREEYGYEQYF
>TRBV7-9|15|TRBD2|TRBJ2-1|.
TGTGCCAGCAGCAAAATAGCGGGAGTGGGAAATGAGCAGTTCTTC
CASSKIAGVGNEQFF
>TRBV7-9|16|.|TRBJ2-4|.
TGTGCCAGCAGCTTTGGACAGAGCCTAGCCAAAAACATTCAGTACTTC
CASSFGQSLAKNIQYF
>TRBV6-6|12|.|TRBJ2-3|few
TGTGCCAGCAGTGTTAAACTAGATACGCAGTATTTT
CASSVKLDTQYF
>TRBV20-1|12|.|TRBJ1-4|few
TGCAGTGCTAGGGGAGTTAATGAAAAACTGTTTTTT
CSARGVNEKLFF
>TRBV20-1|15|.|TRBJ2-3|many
TGCAGTGCTAGAGATGGCGGTCTTAGCACAGATACGCAGTATTTT
CSARDGGLSTDTQYF
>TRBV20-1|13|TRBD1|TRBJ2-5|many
TGCAGTGCTGGGGACAGGGGCAAAGAGACCCAGTACTTC
CSAGDRGKETQYF
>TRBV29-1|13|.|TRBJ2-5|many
TGCAGCGTTGAAGATTGGCCCCGGGGGACCCAGTACTTC
CSVEDWPRGTQYF
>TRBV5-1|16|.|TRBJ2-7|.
TGCGCCAGCAGCTTGGGTCGGGTTTTGACAACCTACGAGCAGTACTTC
CASSLGRVLTTYEQYF
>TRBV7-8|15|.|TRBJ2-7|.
TGTGCCAGCACCGAAGGGGCAGGCTGGACCTACGAGCAGTACTTC
CASTEGAGWTYEQYF
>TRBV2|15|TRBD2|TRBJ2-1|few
TGTGCCAGCACTAGACTAGCGCCTGAGGCCGGTGAGCAGTTCTTC
CASTRLAPEAGEQFF
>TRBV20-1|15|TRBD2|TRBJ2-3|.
TGCAGTGCTAGTGTCCCTAGCGGGAAGGCAGATACGCAGTATTTT
CSASVPSGKADTQYF
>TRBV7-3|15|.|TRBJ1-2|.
TGTGCCAGCAGCTTAACTAGTCCGGGGAAGGTGGGCTACACCTTC
CASSLTSPGKVGYTF
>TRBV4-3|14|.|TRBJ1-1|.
TGCGCCAGCAGCCAAGAGACAAGGTACACTGAAGCTTTCTTT
CASSQETRYTEAFF
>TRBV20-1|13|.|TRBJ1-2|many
TGCAGTGCCCCCCTGGACAGTTTCTATGGCTACACCTTC
CSAPLDSFYGYTF
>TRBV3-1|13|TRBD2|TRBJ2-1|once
TGTGCCAGCATGTTGTCTAGCGGGATGGGGCAGTTCTTC
CASMLSSGMGQFF
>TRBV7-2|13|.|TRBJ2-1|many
TGTGCCAGCAGCTTACAGCGGTACAATGAGCAGTTCTTC
CASSLQRYNEQFF